This T cell receptor (beta chain) emerged from a study of PD-1 blockade in classical Hodgkin lymphoma. Assay: immunoSEQ multiplex PCR; the TCRdb copy retains only in-frame clones and omits some. The sample lists around 21,000 clones, over 65% occurring once. Time point given: cycle 4 day 1 (C4D1), after about 6 weeks of nivolumab. Every single patient, without exception, relapsed after autologous stem cell transplantation, and brentuximab vedotin exposure varied. CD8+ T cells were isolated from thawed PBMCs by magnetic negative selection. The CDR3 length is 20 residues. V was trimmed by 0 bases and J by 2 bases, leaving 28 bases between them. Germline V lookup: CDR1 SQVTM, CDR2 ANQGSEA.

Sequences were derived from CD8+ T cells from blood, sampled before the fourth cycle of nivolumab. The TCR comes from a human donor with classical Hodgkin lymphoma. V is TRBV29-1 and J is TRBJ1-2; tentatively, D is TRBD1 (6 bases). In DNA, the CDR3 is TGCAGCGTTGAAGATTTTAAAGGAGATCCGGGGGCCCACTTAAACTATGGCTACACCTTC. This sequence encodes CSVEDFKGDPGAHLNYGYTF.